This T cell receptor (beta chain) is from a study of blood T cell repertoires in COVID-19. About the research overall: Sites in the United States, Italy and Spain provided acute and convalescent COVID-19 samples. Sample material is recorded as cDNA or gDNA derived from T cells, B-cell-depleted T cells, or PBMCs.

In the authors' workflow: By means of reference gene primer amplification, nucleated cell counts were estimated. Sequenced by immunoSEQ multiplex PCR; TCRdb stores in-frame clones only, minus some. V and J calls and clone size follow that table, whereas D and trimming were derived from the DNA. The sample lists 130,000 to 150,000 clones, around 90% occurring once. This CDR3 is built from 15 residues. V was pared by 4 bases and J by 6 bases, with 15 bases between. The germline V gene has CDR1 SNHLY and CDR2 FYNNEI. The source material was peripheral blood. The chain couples TRBV2 to TRBJ1-4; D possibly corresponds to TRBD1 (6 bases). The clonotype was recovered from a man between 65 and 80 years old with acute or convalescent COVID-19. The CDR3: CASSAGSAGDEKLFF. CDR3 coding DNA: TGTGCCAGCAGTGCGGGGTCGGCAGGGGATGAAAAACTGTTTTTT. Full variable domain (missing parts from reference TRBV2 and TRBJ1-4): EPEVTQTPSHQVTQMGQEVILRCVPISNHLYFYWYRQILGQKVEFLVSFYNNEISEKSEIFDDQFSVERPDGSNFTLKIRSTKLEDSAMYFCASSAGSAGDEKLFFGSGTQLSVL.